This TCR beta chain was sequenced for a study of beta chain features in type 1 diabetes. Study-wide findings and caveats: There was a moderate but significant shortening of TCRB CDR3s in all four CD4+ subsets of Type 1 diabetes patients. There was no resolution here of whether HLA type influences TCRB rearrangement.

Expressed TCRB transcripts were sequenced because the entire RNA isolate underwent reverse transcription. Sequencing was performed with immunoSEQ multiplex PCR; in TCRdb, only in-frame clones are kept and a portion is missing. The sample includes 200,000 to 250,000 clones, 16% seen only once; the top ten take roughly 0.08%. V shed 4 bases, J shed 0 bases, and the junction held 8 bases outside the gene matches. This CDR3 comprises 17 residues. The germline V gene has CDR1 LGHNA and CDR2 YNFKEQ. Comment on this clone: What it recognizes is unknown.

The specimen sequenced was naive CD4+ T cells from blood. The chain joins TRBV4-2 to TRBJ2-1, with TRBD2 matching 8 bases. The receptor was isolated from a young man with type 1 diabetes. The CDR3 is CASSRVAGPSSYNEQFF. The CDR3, as DNA: TGTGCCAGCAGCCGGGTAGCGGGGCCAAGCTCCTACAATGAGCAGTTCTTC.